The 22 T cell receptor beta chains below come from one sample, sequenced in a study of T cell changes during pregnancy in multiple sclerosis. Data came from immunoSEQ multiplex PCR; TCRdb stores just in-frame clones and leaves some out. In the table there are approximately 71,000 clones, roughly 92% of which are singletons. The material was peripheral blood, obtained in the second trimester of pregnancy. These receptor sequences come from a female donor with multiple sclerosis, enrolled in a pregnancy study.

CDR3 in amino acids: CASSHSSEADTQYF. CDR3 bases: TGCGCCAGCAGCCACTCTAGCGAGGCAGATACGCAGTATTTT. The chain has TRBV4-1 and TRBJ2-3; the D gene is possibly TRBD2 (6 bases). The V gene's germline CDR1 is MGHRA and CDR2 YSYEKL. The CDR3 covers 14 residues. V lost 3 bases and J lost 4, with 11 bases in between.

This chain uses TRBV27 with TRBJ2-7; 11 bases fit TRBD1. Unmatched junction bases numbered 8, after V lost 5 bases and J lost 2 bases. CDR3 size: 16 residues. Germline assignment: CDR1 MNHEY and CDR2 SMNVEV (reference sequence). The CDR3 region is CASSPGTGGLPYEQYF. The CDR3 nucleotides are TGTGCCAGCAGTCCCGGGACAGGGGGTTTACCCTACGAGCAGTACTTC.

The rearrangement links TRBV2 to TRBJ1-4, with D perhaps TRBD1 (6 bases). Germline assignment: CDR1 SNHLY and CDR2 FYNNEI. The CDR3 covers 16 residues. V was shortened by 6 bases and J by 3 bases, with 17 bases between the two germline ends. DNA of the CDR3: TGTGCCAGCAGACAGGGCCAATCGCGGGCTAATGAAAAACTGTTTTTT. Translating it yields CASRQGQSRANEKLFF.

This chain joins TRBV1 and TRBJ2-3; the D call of TRBD2 is as the table states it, not checked on the DNA. TRBV1 is reported as a pseudogene. The CDR3 runs 18 residues. For the CDR3, the DNA is TGCACCAGCAGCCATGGGACTAGCGGGCCCACTAGCACAGATACGCAGTATTTT. It is translated as CTSSHGTSGPTSTDTQYF.

V usage is TRBV6-5 and J usage is TRBJ2-7; TRBD1 aligns across 10 bases. The CDR3 totals 16 residues. Germline V lookup: CDR1 MNHEY, CDR2 SVGAGI. V was pared by 2 bases and J by 2 bases, with 6 bases of the junction left unmatched. In nucleotides, the CDR3 is TGTGCCAGCAGTTACAAGGGGACAGGGGTTGCCTACGAGCAGTACTTC. Translation gives CASSYKGTGVAYEQYF.

The V and J genes are TRBV6-1 and TRBJ1-1; D is unresolved. Trimming took 2 bases from V and 4 from J, leaving 17 bases between them. This CDR3 contains 16 residues. Germline-derived CDR1 and CDR2 are MNHNS and SASEGT. The CDR3, as DNA: TGTGCCAGCAGTGAAACTCTTTTCGAAAACGCCACTGAAGCTTTCTTT. It yields the protein CASSETLFENATEAFF.

V and J are TRBV30 and TRBJ1-1; TRBD1 matches at 7 bases. V dropped 5 bases and J dropped 4; count of bases not matched to a gene: 4. CDR3 size: 12 residues. Germline loops: CDR1 GTSNPN, CDR2 SVGIG (reference sequence). The CDR3 region has the DNA TGTGCCTGGGACCAGGGGGGCACTGAAGCTTTCTTT. It encodes CAWDQGGTEAFF. The full variable domain, completed using reference TRBV30 and TRBJ1-1, is SQTIHQWPATLVQPVGSPLSLECTVEGTSNPNLYWYRQAAGRGLQLLFYSVGIGQISSEVPQNLSASRPQDRQFILSSKKLLLSDSGFYLCAWDQGGTEAFFGQGTRLTVV.

This chain connects TRBV25-1 to TRBJ2-7; D unresolved. V was cut by 4 bases and J by 3 bases, with 10 bases left in between. Germline CDR1 is MGHDK and CDR2 is SYGVNS. The CDR3 totals 13 residues. CDR3 DNA sequence: TGTGCCAGCAGTGGGCCAGCGAACTACGAGCAGTACTTC. Amino acids: CASSGPANYEQYF.

The V call is TRBV9, the J call TRBJ1-1, with a tentative D call TRBD1 (5 bases). CDR1 is SGDLS and CDR2 is YYNGEE in the germline V gene. V gave up 3 bases and J gave up 11 bases, with 17 bases separating them. The CDR3 contains 13 residues. The CDR3: CASSAGDSGAAFF. DNA for the CDR3: TGTGCCAGCAGCGCCGGCGATTCTGGGGCGGCTTTCTTT.

This clone has a single count. As DNA, the CDR3 is TGTGCCAGCAAGCTAGCGGCAGATACGCAGTATTTT. Protein product: CASKLAADTQYF. This rearrangement joins TRBV7-9 to TRBJ2-3, with 7 bases matching TRBD2. This CDR3 is built from 12 residues. V lost 7 bases to trimming and J lost 4 bases; unmatched junction nucleotides: 2. CDR1 and CDR2 from the germline V gene are SEHNR and FQNEAQ (reference sequence).

The rearrangement links TRBV29-1 to TRBJ1-2; tentatively, D is TRBD1 (5 bases). This CDR3 comprises 11 residues. From germline, CDR1 is SQVTM and CDR2 ANQGSEA. Trimming removed 4 bases at V and 6 bases at J, with 9 bases between. CDR3 region: CSVGQLHGYTF. The CDR3 region has the DNA TGCAGCGTTGGACAGCTCCATGGCTACACCTTC.

The chain combines TRBV2 with TRBJ2-3; a possible D gene is TRBD2 (5 bases). Germline lookup yields CDR1 SNHLY and CDR2 FYNNEI. The V gene lost 0 bases and the J gene lost 5 bases, with 6 bases spanning the gap. The CDR3 has 13 residues. The CDR3, as DNA: TGTGCCAGCAGTGAAGCGGAGGTAGATACGCAGTATTTT. It specifies CASSEAEVDTQYF.

The chain couples TRBV6-1 to TRBJ2-7, with 10 nucleotides matching TRBD1. Germline V CDR1 and CDR2: MNHNS, SASEGT. This CDR3 has 14 residues. Trimming removed 6 bases from V and 3 bases from J; junction bases left unmatched: 5. DNA of the CDR3: TGTGCCAGCAGGATGACAGGGGGCGGCTACGAGCAGTACTTC. It is translated as CASRMTGGGYEQYF.

The chain is built from TRBV9 and TRBJ1-2; the match to TRBD1 covers 8 bases. The CDR3 is made up of 13 amino acids. V trimming: 3 bases; J trimming: 8 bases; junction bases outside the gene matches: 6. Germline values: CDR1 SGDLS, CDR2 YYNGEE. The CDR3 is CASSARTGIGYTF. For the CDR3, the DNA is TGTGCCAGCAGCGCACGGACAGGGATCGGCTACACCTTC.

V gene TRBV4-3 combines with J gene TRBJ1-4, with D possibly matching TRBD1 (5 bases). The V gene lost 0 bases and the J gene lost 7 bases, with 15 bases spanning the gap. The CDR3 is made up of 16 amino acids. The germline gives CDR1 LGHNA, CDR2 YSLEER. In DNA, the CDR3 is TGCGCCAGCAGCCAAGATCCAGGGATCTTGGGTGAAAAACTGTTTTTT. It specifies CASSQDPGILGEKLFF.

This clone was detected only a few times. The chain recombines TRBV6-5 with TRBJ1-2, with 7 bases identical to TRBD1. The CDR3 spans 14 residues. V was clipped by 5 bases and J by 7 bases; unmatched bases: 10. The V gene's germline CDR1 is MNHEY and CDR2 SVGAGI. This CDR3 reads CASSHLDRDGGYTF. DNA of the CDR3: TGTGCCAGCAGTCACCTCGACAGGGATGGTGGCTACACCTTC.

The rearrangement joins TRBV5-4 to TRBJ1-2; 9 nucleotides align to TRBD1. This CDR3 has 15 amino acids. V shed 5 bases, J shed 3 bases, and the junction held 8 bases outside the gene matches. Looked up from germline, CDR1 is SGHNT and CDR2 is YYREEE (reference sequence). The CDR3 DNA follows: TGTGCCAGCAGTCGACGGACAGGGGTAGACTATGGCTACACCTTC. Translated, it gives CASSRRTGVDYGYTF.

The CDR3 sequence: CASRTRDRGIQPQHF. The DNA of the CDR3 is TGTGCCAGCAGGACCCGGGACAGGGGCATACAGCCCCAGCATTTT. The rearrangement joins TRBV2 to TRBJ1-5, with TRBD1 matching over 10 bases. CDR3 length equals 15 residues. The V segment lost 6 bases and the J segment 7 bases; nucleotides outside the gene matches: 9. Germline V gene sequence: CDR1 SNHLY, CDR2 FYNNEI. Full variable domain (rest looked up from reference TRBV2 and TRBJ1-5): EPEVTQTPSHQVTQMGQEVILRCVPISNHLYFYWYRQILGQKVEFLVSFYNNEISEKSEIFDDQFSVERPDGSNFTLKIRSTKLEDSAMYFCASRTRDRGIQPQHFGDGTRLSIL.

This clone has a handful of counts. The rearrangement joins TRBV2 to TRBJ1-4; a possible D gene is TRBD1 (6 bases). The CDR3 covers 15 residues. Germline lookup yields CDR1 SNHLY and CDR2 FYNNEI. V was clipped by 0 bases and J by 7 bases, with 12 bases between them. In DNA form, the CDR3 reads TGTGCCAGCAGTGAAGCTCTCCAGGGGTTTGAAAAACTGTTTTTT. Translated: CASSEALQGFEKLFF. Looking up the rest from reference TRBV2 and TRBJ1-4 gives the full variable domain: EPEVTQTPSHQVTQMGQEVILRCVPISNHLYFYWYRQILGQKVEFLVSFYNNEISEKSEIFDDQFSVERPDGSNFTLKIRSTKLEDSAMYFCASSEALQGFEKLFFGSGTQLSVL.

Only one count was recorded for this clone. The gene calls are TRBV21-1 and TRBJ2-7; TRBD2, as called in the table, went unchecked against the DNA. TRBV21-1 corresponds to a pseudogene. This CDR3 is built from 16 residues. The CDR3 nucleotides are TGTGCCAGCAGCAAAGATAGGGCGCCGCGGGGGTACGAGCAGTACTTC. Its translation: CASSKDRAPRGYEQYF.

V usage is TRBV21-1 and J usage is TRBJ2-1; TRBD2 is the table's D call, not checked against the DNA. TRBV21-1 counts as a pseudogene. The CDR3 is 16 residues long. The CDR3 region has the DNA TGTGCCAGCAGCAAAGGAACTAGCGGGAGAGGGCATGAGCAGTTCTTC. This codes for CASSKGTSGRGHEQFF.

V and J are TRBV28 and TRBJ2-7; 8 bases are shared with TRBD2. Germline CDR1 reads MDHEN; CDR2 reads SYDVKM. Trimming at V came to 1 base and at J to 5 bases, leaving 10 bases not matched to a gene. The CDR3 totals 16 residues. As DNA, the CDR3 is TGTGCCAGCAGTTTATTTTCCAGCGGGAGTTCCCACGAGCAGTACTTC. This sequence encodes CASSLFSSGSSHEQYF. Full variable domain (missing parts from reference TRBV28 and TRBJ2-7): DVKVTQSSRYLVKRTGEKVFLECVQDMDHENMFWYRQDPGLGLRLIYFSYDVKMKEKGDIPEGYSVSREKKERFSLILESASTNQTSMYLCASSLFSSGSSHEQYFGPGTRLTVT.